The rows below give T cell receptor beta chains drawn from one sample of a study of blood T cell repertoires in COVID-19. Profiling relied on immunoSEQ multiplex PCR, and the TCRdb table lists in-frame clones only, not all of them. The repertoire holds roughly 190,000 clones, with 86% as singletons. Sample: peripheral blood. The receptors were gathered from an elderly woman in a cohort sampled during active or convalescent COVID-19. Each CDR3 is given with its conserved first and last residue. A D gene is named only where the DNA matches it firmly. Only part of the rows carry a size: once, few, many, or a class if the clone is expanded.

abundance	d_gene	v_gene	j_gene	CDR3aa	CDR3nt
-	TRBD2	TRBV9	TRBJ2-3	CASSVGRGAHTDTQYF	TGTGCCAGCAGCGTAGGGCGGGGGGCCCACACAGATACGCAGTATTTT
-	TRBD1	TRBV18	TRBJ2-1	CASSRTGGMDEQFF	TGTGCCAGCTCACGGACAGGGGGCATGGATGAGCAGTTCTTC
-	-	TRBV6-1	TRBJ1-5	CASSEGLAVGLNQPQHF	TGTGCCAGCAGTGAAGGTCTGGCAGTTGGTCTCAATCAGCCCCAGCATTTT
once	-	TRBV10-1	TRBJ1-1	CASSAGRGNTEAFF	TGCGCCAGCAGCGCCGGTAGGGGGAACACTGAAGCTTTCTTT
once	-	TRBV11-2	TRBJ2-5	CASSSTMTETQYF	TGTGCCAGCAGCTCGACAATGACAGAGACCCAGTACTTC
-	TRBD1	TRBV10-3	TRBJ1-4	CAISETNRGGNEKLFF	TGTGCCATCAGTGAGACCAACAGGGGTGGGAATGAAAAACTGTTTTTT
-	-	TRBV2	TRBJ2-3	CASKEAPGTDTQYF	TGTGCCAGCAAGGAGGCCCCTGGCACAGATACGCAGTATTTT
-	-	TRBV11-3	TRBJ2-4	CASSLDLGTPIPKNIQYF	TGTGCCAGCAGCTTAGATCTGGGGACTCCCATCCCCAAAAACATTCAGTACTTC
-	TRBD1	TRBV4-3	TRBJ2-7	CASSQAVRQGSYEQYF	TGCGCCAGCAGCCAAGCAGTGAGACAGGGATCCTACGAGCAGTACTTC
once	-	TRBV9	TRBJ2-2	CASSVVQGLNTGELFF	TGTGCCAGCAGCGTAGTTCAGGGTCTGAACACCGGGGAGCTGTTTTTT
-	-	TRBV19	TRBJ1-3	CASSIDDRFTIYF	TGTGCCAGTAGTATAGACGACAGGTTCACCATATATTTT
-	-	TRBV6-4	TRBJ1-2	CASSPGGRYGYTF	TGTGCCAGCAGTCCTGGGGGCCGTTATGGCTACACCTTC
-	-	TRBV11-2	TRBJ1-1	CASSLGSFGNTEAFF	TGTGCCAGCAGCCTCGGTAGTTTCGGGAACACTGAAGCTTTCTTT
-	TRBD1	TRBV24-1	TRBJ2-2	CATSARTGTGELFF	TGTGCCACCAGTGCCCGGACAGGGACCGGGGAGCTGTTTTTT
-	TRBD2	TRBV19	TRBJ2-1	CASSPSGTYNEQFF	TGTGCCAGTAGTCCTAGCGGGACCTACAATGAGCAGTTCTTC
-	TRBD2	TRBV4-2	TRBJ2-1	CASSQGSGSNNEQFF	TGTGCCAGCAGCCAAGGTAGCGGGAGCAACAATGAGCAGTTCTTC
-	-	TRBV6-5	TRBJ1-4	CASSYGREEKLFF	TGTGCCAGCAGTTACGGGAGGGAGGAAAAACTGTTTTTT
-	-	TRBV7-2	TRBJ2-5	CASSLGPDRRTQYF	TGTGCCAGCAGCTTAGGACCCGACAGGCGGACCCAGTACTTC
-	TRBD1	TRBV9	TRBJ2-7	CASSVSPETGITSEQYF	TGTGCCAGCAGCGTATCCCCCGAGACAGGGATAACGAGTGAGCAGTACTTC
-	TRBD1	TRBV5-1	TRBJ2-6	CASSLDSRVRGQDRSGANVLTF	TGCGCCAGCAGCTTGGATTCCAGGGTTAGGGGACAGGATCGCTCTGGGGCCAACGTCCTGACTTTC
-	TRBD2	TRBV27	TRBJ2-4	CASSPQNPGTSGGVTKNIQYF	TGTGCCAGCAGTCCGCAGAACCCCGGGACTAGCGGGGGGGTGACCAAAAACATTCAGTACTTC
-	-	TRBV7-6	TRBJ1-2	CASSQQGLGYTF	TGTGCCAGCAGCCAACAGGGTTTAGGCTACACCTTC
-	-	TRBV5-1	TRBJ1-1	CASSLASRVMNTEAFF	TGCGCCAGCAGCTTGGCCTCCAGGGTTATGAACACTGAAGCTTTCTTT
-	-	TRBV10-3	TRBJ2-5	CAIRGFGGLSETQYF	TGTGCCATCAGGGGGTTTGGAGGGCTTAGCGAGACCCAGTACTTC
-	TRBD1	TRBV25-1	TRBJ1-3	CASSDEPDRGRDTIYF	TGTGCCAGCAGTGACGAACCCGACAGGGGACGAGACACCATATATTTT
-	-	TRBV15	TRBJ1-1	CATSREEDTEAFF	TGTGCCACCAGCAGAGAAGAGGACACTGAAGCTTTCTTT
-	TRBD2	TRBV6-2/TRBV6-3	TRBJ2-7	CASSSPSGGAHEQYF	TGTGCCAGCAGTTCCCCTAGCGGGGGGGCCCACGAGCAGTACTTC
once	-	TRBV7-9	TRBJ2-7	CANSLGTRRSYEQYF	TGTGCCAACAGCTTAGGAACACGGAGATCCTACGAGCAGTACTTC
-	TRBD1	TRBV28	TRBJ1-2	CASTPQGAGGYGYTF	TGTGCCAGCACCCCACAGGGGGCCGGTGGCTATGGCTACACCTTC
-	-	TRBV19	TRBJ1-2	CASSIERIAQGYDGYTF	TGTGCCAGTAGTATAGAGCGCATTGCGCAGGGATACGATGGCTACACCTTC
-	-	TRBV7-2	TRBJ2-4	CASSLVVSGNIQYF	TGTGCCAGCAGCTTAGTTGTTAGCGGAAACATTCAGTACTTC
-	-	TRBV5-8	TRBJ2-1	CASSPMSVWNEQFF	TGTGCCAGCAGCCCTATGTCTGTGTGGAATGAGCAGTTCTTC